The rows below give T cell receptor beta chains drawn from one sample of a study of cytomegalovirus exposure and HLA in healthy donors. Generated by immunoSEQ multiplex PCR, the TCRdb table keeps only in-frame clones and is missing some. The table lists approximately 250,000 clones, around 78% of them singletons. The source material was PBMCs. These receptors originate from a boy aged 10-17 years in good health and CMV-seronegative. The CDR3 runs from the conserved cysteine through the conserved F or W. Each record gives: V gene, CDR3 protein.

TRBV7-8	CASSPQGGPGYGYTF
TRBV5-1	CASSLGAGGPTHEQYF
TRBV7-9	CASSPTSGVGAFF
TRBV7-8	CASTLEGHRGPAFF
TRBV29-1	CSVATSGGASDTQYF
TRBV5-1	CASRRLRERSYEQYF
TRBV30	CAWSSGGAGEQFF
TRBV7-3	CASSPTSIGDTEAFF
TRBV19	CASSPWTGEDTQYF
TRBV5-1	CASSQTSSSYNEQFF
TRBV5-1	CASSPGTSFRETQYF
TRBV7-9	CSSSSPVRGFNYGYTF
TRBV19	CASYRAFPYGYTF
TRBV19	CASKTGEFNRGYTF
TRBV4-1	CASSSSVFEAFF
TRBV7-9	CASSAQLAGGGGDEQFF
TRBV5-1	CASSLGTDPFNYGYTF
TRBV6-4	CASSLADTDTQYF
TRBV6-5	CASSVRESGNTIYF
TRBV6-1	CASTYSGQGYGYTF
TRBV19	CASSMPGSQLFF
TRBV5-4	CASSPGLAGVYEQFF
TRBV6-6	CASSYGGARYNEQFF
TRBV30	CAGGHSYNEQFF
TRBV11-2	CASSRQAQGPGGSEQYF
TRBV7-8	CASSFEAANGEQYF
TRBV7-7	CASGPGDRPRGADTQYF
TRBV9	CASSGTGLHNEQFF
TRBV5-1	CASSAGGPGETQYF
TRBV19	CASSMGDRDGQPQHF
TRBV27	CASSPTTSGGTPTYEQYF
TRBV11-3	CASSGSSGGAETQYF
TRBV5-6	CASSLRLAGYQETQYF
TRBV9	CASSVEAGYEQYF
TRBV19	CASSAQGHQPQHF
TRBV2	CASSANRDNEQFF
TRBV29-1	CSVGRDSSSYEQYF
TRBV15	CATSRELADSYEQYF
TRBV30	CAYQGFDTGELFF
TRBV2	CASLLGLNTEAFF
TRBV5-6	CASSLGGWGNEQYF
TRBV2	CASRASRDRGYEQYF
TRBV30	CALAGTTYNEQFF
TRBV10-1	CASSEAGTKNIQYF
TRBV19	CASSIGGRGYEQYF
TRBV18	CASSLKAPGEQYF
TRBV5-6	CASSLGQPQETQYF
TRBV4-1	CASSPYWGQHMAGELFF
TRBV10-3	CAISEDSLYEQYF
TRBV4-2	CASSQDPYGGEQYF
TRBV20-1	CSATEGYGYTF
TRBV28	CAIGQGTAVQYF
TRBV5-1	CASSPQWLGGSEAFF
TRBV9	CASSPQGGNTEAFF
TRBV7-2	CASSLQTGGTGELFF
TRBV19	CASTGTEAFF
TRBV5-5	CASSPLSIGATTNEKLFF